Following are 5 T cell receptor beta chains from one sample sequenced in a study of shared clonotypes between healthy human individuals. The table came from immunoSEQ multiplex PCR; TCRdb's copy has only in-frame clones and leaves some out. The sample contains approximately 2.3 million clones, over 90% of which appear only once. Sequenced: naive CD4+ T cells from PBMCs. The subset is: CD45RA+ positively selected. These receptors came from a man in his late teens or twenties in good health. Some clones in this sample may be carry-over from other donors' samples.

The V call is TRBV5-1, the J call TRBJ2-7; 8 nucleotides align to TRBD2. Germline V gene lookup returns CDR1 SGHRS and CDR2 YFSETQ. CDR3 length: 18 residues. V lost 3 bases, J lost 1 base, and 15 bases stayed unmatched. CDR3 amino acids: CASSSLSKTSVRSYEQYF. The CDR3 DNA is TGCGCCAGCAGCTCCCTATCGAAGACTAGCGTCAGATCCTACGAGCAGTACTTC.

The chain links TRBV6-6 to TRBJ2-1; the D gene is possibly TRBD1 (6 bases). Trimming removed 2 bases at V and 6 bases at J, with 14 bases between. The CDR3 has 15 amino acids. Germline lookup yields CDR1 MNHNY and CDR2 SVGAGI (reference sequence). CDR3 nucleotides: TGTGCCAGCAGTTACGTCGGCAGGGGATCCAATGAGCAGTTCTTC. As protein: CASSYVGRGSNEQFF.

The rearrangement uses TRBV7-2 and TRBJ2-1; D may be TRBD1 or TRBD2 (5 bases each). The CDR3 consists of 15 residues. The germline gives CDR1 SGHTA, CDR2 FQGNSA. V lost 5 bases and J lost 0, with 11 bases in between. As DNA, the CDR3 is TGTGCCAGCAGCCCGGGACCCTACTCCTACAATGAGCAGTTCTTC. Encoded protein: CASSPGPYSYNEQFF.

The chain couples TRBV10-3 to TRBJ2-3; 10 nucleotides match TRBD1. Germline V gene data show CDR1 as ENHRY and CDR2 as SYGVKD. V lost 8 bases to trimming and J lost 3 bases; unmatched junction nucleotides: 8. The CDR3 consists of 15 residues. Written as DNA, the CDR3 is TGTGCCATCGGGACGGGACAGGGGTTAACAGATACGCAGTATTTT. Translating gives CAIGTGQGLTDTQYF.

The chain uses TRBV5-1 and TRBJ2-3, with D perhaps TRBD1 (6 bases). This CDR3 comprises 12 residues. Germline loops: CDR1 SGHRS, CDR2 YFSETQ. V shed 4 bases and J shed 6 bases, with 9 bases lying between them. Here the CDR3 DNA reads TGCGCCAGCAGCCCTACAGGGGATACGCAGTATTTT. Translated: CASSPTGDTQYF.